These 27 T cell receptor beta chains originate from one sample sequenced in a study of cytomegalovirus exposure and HLA in healthy donors. PCR employed 60 Vbeta and 13 Jbeta primers. Repertoires were generated with immunoSEQ multiplex PCR, while TCRdb's copy carries only in-frame clones and drops some. In the table there are about 92,000 clones, roughly four fifths of which are singletons. Source material: PBMCs. The source of these receptors is a woman aged 18-29 years in good health and CMV-seropositive.

The V and J genes are TRBV29-1 and TRBJ1-1; D may be TRBD1 (5 bases). The germline V gene encodes CDR1 SQVTM and CDR2 ANQGSEA. CDR3 size: 12 residues. The ends were cut back, 7 bases at V and 5 bases at J, with 14 bases in the middle. In nucleotides, the CDR3 is TGCAGCGGGGGGGGGTTGAGGACTGAAGCTTTCTTT. It specifies CSGGGLRTEAFF.

This clone was recorded once. Additional DNA sequences in this sample encode the identical CDR3. This chain joins TRBV14 and TRBJ2-5; 8 bases line up with TRBD2. In germline, CDR1 is SGHDN, CDR2 FVKESK. The CDR3 is made up of 16 amino acids. V gave up 0 bases and J gave up 5 bases; unmatched junction bases: 8. As DNA, the CDR3 is TGTGCCAGCAGCCAAGATCGGGAGGGCCCGCGGGAGACCCAGTACTTC. This translates into CASSQDREGPRETQYF.

The genes are TRBV6-5 and TRBJ2-1; 7 positions agree with TRBD1. This CDR3 contains 15 residues. After removal of 0 bases from V and 6 bases from J, the junction contained 5 bases not matched to a gene. CDR1 and CDR2 (germline): MNHEY, SVGAGI. CDR3 nucleotides: TGTGCCAGCAGTTACTCGAGGGGGCACCTCAATGAGCAGTTCTTC. It specifies CASSYSRGHLNEQFF.

This rearrangement joins TRBV11-2 to TRBJ2-5, with D unresolved. Deletions cut 0 bases from V and 4 bases from J, with 12 bases between. Germline assignment: CDR1 SGHAT and CDR2 FQNNGV. The CDR3 spans 15 residues. CDR3 residues: CASSLEGLGRETQYF. In DNA form, the CDR3 reads TGTGCCAGCAGCTTAGAGGGTCTGGGCAGAGAGACCCAGTACTTC.

The gene calls are TRBV28 and TRBJ1-2; D may be TRBD1 (6 bases). CDR3 size: 15 residues. The V gene's germline CDR1 is MDHEN and CDR2 SYDVKM. The V and J ends lost 1 base and 8 bases respectively, with 17 bases between them. This CDR3 is CASSLSLQGALGYTF. The DNA for the CDR3 is TGTGCCAGCAGTTTATCTTTACAGGGAGCGTTAGGCTACACCTTC.

About this clone itself: Other DNA sequences of this sample code for an identical CDR3. The V and J genes are TRBV6-5 and TRBJ1-6, with a tentative D call TRBD1 (5 bases). The V and J ends lost 0 bases and 1 base respectively, with 7 bases between them. The CDR3 totals 16 residues. Germline CDR1 and CDR2: MNHEY and SVGAGI. DNA of the CDR3: TGTGCCAGCAGTTACTCGGGGGGGTCCTATAATTCACCCCTCCACTTT. This gives the protein CASSYSGGSYNSPLHF.

The rearrangement joins TRBV19 to TRBJ1-2; 9 bases align to TRBD1. Losses at the gene ends were 3 bases for V and 4 bases for J; bases not matched to a gene: 12. Germline loops: CDR1 LNHDA, CDR2 SQIVND (reference sequence). This CDR3 region has 17 residues. The CDR3 bases are TGTGCCAGTAGTATCGGAACCCCGGGACAGGGAATCTATGGCTACACCTTC. Translation: CASSIGTPGQGIYGYTF. The full variable domain, its missing parts supplied by reference TRBV19 and TRBJ1-2, is DGGITQSPKYLFRKEGQNVTLSCEQNLNHDAMYWYRQDPGQGLRLIYYSQIVNDFQKGDIAEGYSVSREKKESFPLTVTSAQKNPTAFYLCASSIGTPGQGIYGYTFGSGTRLTVV.

V usage is TRBV27 and J usage is TRBJ2-1; 9 nucleotides line up with TRBD1. This CDR3 spans 19 amino acids. CDR1 and CDR2 (germline): MNHEY, SMNVEV (reference sequence). J gave up 4 bases and V 2 bases, and 15 bases lay outside the gene matches. CDR3 sequence (DNA): TGTGCCAGCAGTTTACCTACCACAACAGGGGGCACGTTGTACAATGAGCAGTTCTTC. Protein: CASSLPTTTGGTLYNEQFF.

The rearrangement joins TRBV18 to TRBJ2-5, with 7 bases fitting TRBD2. V was pared by 3 bases and J by 4 bases, with 2 bases of the junction left unmatched. The CDR3 spans 13 residues. CDR1 KGHSH and CDR2 LQKENI come from the germline V gene. CDR3 region: CASSPWTRETQYF. In DNA, the CDR3 is TGTGCCAGCTCACCTTGGACTAGAGAGACCCAGTACTTC.

The V gene is TRBV30, the J gene TRBJ1-2; TRBD1 aligns across 11 bases. The CDR3 spans 15 residues. CDR1 is GTSNPN and CDR2 is SVGIG in the germline V gene (reference sequence). The trim removed 2 bases at V and 4 bases at J, leaving 6 bases unmatched. For the CDR3, the DNA is TGTGCCTGGAGTTCTGGGACAGGGGGTTTCTATGGCTACACCTTC. It yields the protein CAWSSGTGGFYGYTF.

Judged by abundance, this clone is medium-sized (0.01 to 0.1%). This sequence joins TRBV27 and TRBJ2-7, with D tentatively TRBD1 (6 bases). The CDR3 is 14 residues long. V lost 8 bases to trimming and J lost 0 bases, with 14 bases between them. CDR1 is MNHEY and CDR2 is SMNVEV in the germline V gene (reference sequence). CDR3 nucleotide sequence: TGTGCCAGCTGGGGCCAGGGGAGCTCCTACGAGCAGTACTTC. It specifies CASWGQGSSYEQYF.

The gene calls are TRBV5-1 and TRBJ1-2; the D gene is possibly TRBD1 (6 bases). Germline values: CDR1 SGHRS, CDR2 YFSETQ. CDR3 size: 15 residues. V gave up 4 bases and J gave up 0 bases, with 13 bases separating them. CDR3 in DNA: TGCGCCAGCAGCAACCAGACAGGCACTAACTATGGCTACACCTTC. Protein product: CASSNQTGTNYGYTF.

This clone was detected a few times. This sequence joins TRBV5-6 and TRBJ1-1, with 7 bases aligning to TRBD1. Per germline, CDR1 SGHDT and CDR2 YYEEEE. The CDR3 has 13 residues. Losses at the gene ends were 5 bases for V and 10 bases for J; bases not matched to a gene: 11. Here the CDR3 DNA reads TGTGCCAGCAGGCGGTTAGGACAGGACCGAGCTTTCTTT. It is translated as CASRRLGQDRAFF. Using reference TRBV5-6 and TRBJ1-1 for the parts outside the CDR3, the full variable domain is DAGVTQSPTHLIKTRGQQVTLRCSPKSGHDTVSWYQQALGQGPQFIFQYYEEEERQRGNFPDRFSGHQFPNYSSELNVNALLLGDSALYLCASRRLGQDRAFFGQGTRLTVV.

The chain is built from TRBV5-6 and TRBJ1-2; D is unclear. Germline V gene lookup returns CDR1 SGHDT and CDR2 YYEEEE. The CDR3 extends over 15 amino acids. Trimming cost V 0 bases and J 8 bases, with 17 bases left between them. The CDR3 here is CASSLDPSFLGGYTF. The DNA for the CDR3 is TGTGCCAGCAGCTTGGACCCAAGCTTCCTGGGCGGCTACACCTTC.

This clone has only one observation. This chain links TRBV2 with TRBJ1-5; 7 positions agree with TRBD1. Germline V gives CDR1 SNHLY, CDR2 FYNNEI. CDR3 length equals 14 residues. With V trimmed by 8 bases and J by 0 bases, 4 bases remained unmatched. The CDR3 loop is CASAGQYSNQPQHF. In nucleotides, the CDR3 is TGTGCCAGCGCGGGACAGTATAGCAATCAGCCCCAGCATTTT.

V and J are TRBV9 and TRBJ2-5; tentative D call: TRBD2 (5 bases). Between the trimmed V and J ends, which lost 8 bases and 5 bases, there was a span of 16 bases. CDR3 length: 13 amino acids. Germline V gene lookup returns CDR1 SGDLS and CDR2 YYNGEE. CDR3 region: CASPACREETQYF. CDR3 in DNA: TGTGCCAGTCCCGCCTGTAGGGAGGAGACCCAGTACTTC.

The chain recombines TRBV7-9 with TRBJ1-1; TRBD1 aligns across 7 bases. The CDR3 extends over 16 amino acids. Germline assignment: CDR1 SEHNR and CDR2 FQNEAQ (reference sequence). The J segment lost 0 bases and the V segment lost 1 base, leaving 5 bases of the junction unmatched. For the CDR3, the DNA is TGTGCCAGCAGCTTAGGGCTCACAGGGGTGAACACTGAAGCTTTCTTT. Translation: CASSLGLTGVNTEAFF.

The gene calls are TRBV19 and TRBJ1-1, with D tentatively TRBD1 (5 bases). The CDR3 is made up of 14 amino acids. Trimming left V 6 bases short and J 6 bases short, with 17 bases between. Per germline, CDR1 LNHDA and CDR2 SQIVND (reference sequence). CDR3 coding DNA: TGTGCCAGTAGCTTAGGGGTAGAACGGGCTGAAGCTTTCTTT. It is translated as CASSLGVERAEAFF.

The chain joins TRBV28 to TRBJ2-1; 10 bases align to TRBD2. This CDR3 region has 15 residues. The V gene's germline CDR1 is MDHEN and CDR2 SYDVKM. The V gene end was trimmed by 4 bases and the J gene end by 3 bases; junction bases not matched to a gene: 3. As DNA, the CDR3 is TGTGCCAGCAGTTCCGGGACTAGCGACTACAATGAGCAGTTCTTC. This encodes CASSSGTSDYNEQFF.

The chain joins TRBV2 to TRBJ2-2; D is perhaps TRBD1 (5 bases). V was clipped by 1 base and J by 1 base, with 10 bases between them. Germline V gene data show CDR1 as SNHLY and CDR2 as FYNNEI. The CDR3 runs 16 residues. The CDR3 spells CASSEGWGRNTGELFF. Written as DNA, the CDR3 is TGTGCCAGCAGTGAAGGATGGGGCAGGAACACCGGGGAGCTGTTTTTT.

V usage is TRBV5-1 and J usage is TRBJ2-3; 11 bases fit TRBD2. The length of the CDR3 is 16 residues. V gave up 0 bases and J gave up 3 bases; unmatched junction bases: 3. Germline loops: CDR1 SGHRS, CDR2 YFSETQ. In nucleotides, the CDR3 is TGCGCCAGCAGCTTGGGACTAGCGGGATATACAGATACGCAGTATTTT. Protein sequence: CASSLGLAGYTDTQYF.

The chain employs TRBV6-1 and TRBJ2-7, with D possibly TRBD1 on 5 matching bases. Per the germline V gene, CDR1 is MNHNS and CDR2 is SASEGT. The CDR3 is made up of 15 amino acids. V was trimmed by 3 bases and J by 3 bases, leaving 15 bases between them. The CDR3 is CASSEPWLTVYEQYF. For the CDR3, the DNA is TGTGCCAGCAGTGAGCCCTGGCTGACAGTCTACGAGCAGTACTTC.

The chain has TRBV19 and TRBJ1-5; weak D call: TRBD1 (5 bases). The CDR3 totals 17 residues. V was cut by 6 bases and J by 1 base, with 19 bases left in between. CDR1 is LNHDA and CDR2 is SQIVND in the germline V gene (reference sequence). The CDR3 here is CASRPPAFGGSNQPQHF. CDR3 nucleotides: TGTGCCAGTAGACCCCCCGCCTTCGGGGGAAGCAATCAGCCCCAGCATTTT.

The chain joins TRBV27 to TRBJ1-1, with TRBD1 identical over 9 bases. The germline V gene encodes CDR1 MNHEY and CDR2 SMNVEV (reference sequence). The CDR3 is made up of 15 amino acids. V lost 6 bases and J lost 6; bases outside the gene matches: 11. CDR3 sequence reads: CASRPQGAGFAEAFF. DNA for the CDR3: TGTGCCAGCAGACCACAGGGGGCGGGTTTCGCTGAAGCTTTCTTT.

The rearrangement uses TRBV19 and TRBJ2-7; TRBD2 matches at 7 bases. The V and J ends lost 9 bases and 0 bases, in that order; junction bases with no gene match: 23. The CDR3 is 19 amino acids. In germline, CDR1 is LNHDA, CDR2 SQIVND (reference sequence). The CDR3 sequence: CASSPRMGGFLVRSYEQYF. The CDR3 bases are TGTGCCAGCTCGCCCAGGATGGGAGGGTTTTTAGTGCGCTCCTACGAGCAGTACTTC.

This clone showed up just once. This chain uses TRBV4-2 with TRBJ2-2; TRBD2 matches at 9 bases. The CDR3 totals 16 residues. Germline CDR1 LGHNA, CDR2 YNFKEQ. V gave up 0 bases and J gave up 5 bases; unmatched junction bases: 4. CDR3 residues: CASSQDSGSRTGELFF. DNA of the CDR3: TGTGCCAGCAGCCAAGATAGCGGGAGTCGAACCGGGGAGCTGTTTTTT.

The rearrangement uses TRBV5-1 and TRBJ2-5; TRBD2 matches 9 bases. Germline assignment: CDR1 SGHRS and CDR2 YFSETQ. CDR3 size: 15 residues. After removal of 0 bases from V and 3 bases from J, the junction contained 3 bases not matched to a gene. The CDR3 bases are TGCGCCAGCAGCTTGGGGCTAGCGGGAAAAGAGACCCAGTACTTC. This translates into CASSLGLAGKETQYF.